This T cell receptor beta chain was profiled in a study of PD-1 blockade in mismatch repair-deficient tumors. On the study more broadly: Enrolled about 2012-2016, patients had progressing, pretreated mismatch repair-deficient cancers of around 12 types. Findings and caveats of the study: Tumor-resident clones, often absent from pretreatment blood, expanded after pembrolizumab and then contracted.

The method was immunoSEQ multiplex PCR; TCRdb's version includes in-frame clones alone and lacks a portion of them. The table records 80,000 to 130,000 clones, roughly four fifths of them present only once. The CDR3 sequence is 14 residues long. Trimming removed 3 bases from V and 0 bases from J, with 11 bases in between. Germline CDR1 reads GTSNPN; CDR2 reads SVGIG (reference sequence). Regarding this clone: Its antigen is currently unknown.

Here the sequenced sample was peripheral blood, taken roughly eight months after starting pembrolizumab. This chain connects TRBV30 to TRBJ1-1; D perhaps matches TRBD1 (5 bases). This TCR was sampled from an adult with mismatch repair-deficient cancer. CDR3 sequence reads: CAWRGLGVNTEAFF. CDR3 coding DNA: TGTGCCTGGAGAGGCCTAGGGGTGAACACTGAAGCTTTCTTT.